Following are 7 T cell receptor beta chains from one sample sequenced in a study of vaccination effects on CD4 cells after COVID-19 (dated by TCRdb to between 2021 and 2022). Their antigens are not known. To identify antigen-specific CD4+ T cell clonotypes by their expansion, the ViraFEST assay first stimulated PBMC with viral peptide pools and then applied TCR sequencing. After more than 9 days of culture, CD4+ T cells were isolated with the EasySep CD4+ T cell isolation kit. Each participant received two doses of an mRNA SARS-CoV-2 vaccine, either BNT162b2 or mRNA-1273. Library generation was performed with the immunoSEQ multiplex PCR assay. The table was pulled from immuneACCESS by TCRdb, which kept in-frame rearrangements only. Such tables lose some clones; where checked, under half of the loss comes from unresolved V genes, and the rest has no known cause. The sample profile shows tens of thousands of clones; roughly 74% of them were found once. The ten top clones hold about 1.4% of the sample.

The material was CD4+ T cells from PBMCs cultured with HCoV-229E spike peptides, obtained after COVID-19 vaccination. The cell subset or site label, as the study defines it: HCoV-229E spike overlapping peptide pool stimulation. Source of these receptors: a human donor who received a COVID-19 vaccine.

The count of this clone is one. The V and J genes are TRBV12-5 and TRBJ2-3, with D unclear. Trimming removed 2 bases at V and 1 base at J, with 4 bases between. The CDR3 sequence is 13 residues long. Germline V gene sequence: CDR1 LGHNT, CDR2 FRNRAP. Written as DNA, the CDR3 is TGTGCTAGTGGTTTGACAGGCACAGATACGCAGTATTTT. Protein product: CASGLTGTDTQYF.

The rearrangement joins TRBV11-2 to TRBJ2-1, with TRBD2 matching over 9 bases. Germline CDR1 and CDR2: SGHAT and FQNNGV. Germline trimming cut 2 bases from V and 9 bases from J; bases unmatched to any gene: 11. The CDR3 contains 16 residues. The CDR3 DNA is TGTGCCAGCAGCTTAAGGCCGCGCGGGGGGGACGGTGAGCAGTTCTTC. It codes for CASSLRPRGGDGEQFF.

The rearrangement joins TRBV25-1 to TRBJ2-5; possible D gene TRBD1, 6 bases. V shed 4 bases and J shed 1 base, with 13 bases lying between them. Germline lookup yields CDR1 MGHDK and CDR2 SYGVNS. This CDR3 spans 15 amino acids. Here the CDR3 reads CASSGNQGFQETQYF. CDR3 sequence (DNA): TGTGCCAGCAGTGGGAACCAGGGGTTCCAAGAGACCCAGTACTTC.

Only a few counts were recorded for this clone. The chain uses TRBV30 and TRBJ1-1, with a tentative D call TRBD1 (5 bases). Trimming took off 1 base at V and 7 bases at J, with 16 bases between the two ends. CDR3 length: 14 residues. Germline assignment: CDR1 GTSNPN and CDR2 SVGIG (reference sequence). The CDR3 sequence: CAWSGHGARGEAFF. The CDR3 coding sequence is TGTGCCTGGAGTGGGCACGGGGCGCGGGGTGAAGCTTTCTTT.

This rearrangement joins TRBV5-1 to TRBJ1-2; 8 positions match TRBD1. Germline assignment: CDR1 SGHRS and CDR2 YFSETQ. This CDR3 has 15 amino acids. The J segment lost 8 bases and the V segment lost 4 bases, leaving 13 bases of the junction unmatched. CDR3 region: CASSPQMTGAGGYTF. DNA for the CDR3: TGCGCCAGCAGCCCTCAGATGACAGGGGCTGGGGGCTACACCTTC.

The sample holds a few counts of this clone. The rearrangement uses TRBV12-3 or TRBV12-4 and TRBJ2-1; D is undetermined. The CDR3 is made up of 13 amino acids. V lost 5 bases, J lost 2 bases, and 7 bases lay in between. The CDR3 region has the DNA TGTGCCAGCAGTGTGGGGACCTACAATGAGCAGTTCTTC. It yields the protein CASSVGTYNEQFF.

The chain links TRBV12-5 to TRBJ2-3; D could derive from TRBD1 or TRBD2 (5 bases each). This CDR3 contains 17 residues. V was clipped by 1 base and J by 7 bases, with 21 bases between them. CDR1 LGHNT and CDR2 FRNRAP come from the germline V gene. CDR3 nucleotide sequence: TGTGCTAGTGGTTTGGCCCTGTCACTAGGGGTTCGGAATACGCAGTATTTT. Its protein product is CASGLALSLGVRNTQYF.